This T cell receptor beta chain was documented in a study of control samples from healthy donors and cancer patients. Only in-frame clones appear in the TCRdb table, and some are missing; sequencing was by immunoSEQ multiplex PCR. Of around 31,000 clones in the sample, roughly 94% are singletons; the top ten hold under 8%. The V end was cut by 4 bases, the J end by 1 base, with 11 bases between. This CDR3 is 14 amino acids long. Per germline, CDR1 SGHDT and CDR2 YYEEEE. The chain uses TRBV5-6 and TRBJ2-5; D remains unclear. This clonotype was obtained from a man aged 55 to 70 in good health. Sequencing was done on a sample of blood. CDR3 sequence: CASSRRTAQETQYF. As DNA, the CDR3 is TGTGCCAGCAGCCGAAGGACCGCCCAAGAGACCCAGTACTTC.